These 27 T cell receptor beta chains came from one sample sequenced in a study of Ad26.COV2.S vaccination and SARS-CoV-2 variants (dated by TCRdb to about 2021). According to the study, the label for this sample's treatment or condition signals: some 20 received Ad26.COV2.S at low or high dose, single or two shots; about 5 received placebo; per-sample allocation not given. Repertoires of vaccine and placebo recipients were sequenced from samples taken on day 63 after the first injection. The library was made by the immunoSEQ multiplex PCR assay. Entries here come from immuneACCESS through TCRdb and include only in-frame sequences with V and J called. Some clones fail to appear in such tables; in the studies checked, an unresolved V gene covers under half of the shortfall, and the cause of the remainder is unknown. The sample profile shows approximately 350,000 clones; around 86% of them were found once. Jointly, the top ten make up around 3.6% of the sample.

The sample consisted of peripheral blood, taken in a trial of Ad26.COV2.S vaccine versus placebo. These TCRs come from a person between 18 and 59 years old who received the Ad26.COV2.S COVID-19 vaccine or a placebo.

The rearrangement joins TRBV11-2 to TRBJ1-1; D is perhaps TRBD1 (5 bases). V dropped 5 bases and J dropped 1 base, with 17 bases sitting between them. The V gene's germline CDR1 is SGHAT and CDR2 FQNNGV. CDR3 length: 16 amino acids. CDR3 region: CASSPRAGEENTEAFF. Written as DNA, the CDR3 is TGTGCCAGCAGCCCCAGGGCGGGGGAGGAGAACACTGAAGCTTTCTTT.

This clone was observed a handful of times. The chain uses TRBV2 and TRBJ1-5; 11 nucleotides line up with TRBD1. Germline-derived CDR1 and CDR2 are SNHLY and FYNNEI. CDR3 length equals 14 residues. Losses at the gene ends were 6 bases for V and 8 bases for J; bases not matched to a gene: 6. The CDR3 loop is CASRRTGGVEPQHF. DNA of the CDR3: TGTGCCAGCAGGAGGACAGGGGGCGTCGAGCCCCAGCATTTT.

The chain recombines TRBV6-6 with TRBJ2-2, with TRBD1 as a possible D gene (7 bases). Deletions cut 0 bases from V and 6 bases from J, with 14 bases between. Germline lookup yields CDR1 MNHNY and CDR2 SVGAGI (reference sequence). The CDR3 totals 16 residues. The CDR3 DNA sequence: TGTGCCAGCAGTTACTCGCTTCAGGGGGGATCCGGGGAGCTGTTTTTT. Protein: CASSYSLQGGSGELFF.

The chain combines TRBV5-6 with TRBJ1-1, with D uncertain. The CDR3 totals 16 residues. Germline CDR1 reads SGHDT; CDR2 reads YYEEEE. The V end was cut by 2 bases, the J end by 0 bases, with 14 bases between. The CDR3 sequence: CASSFGVGLLNTEAFF. The CDR3 DNA reads as TGTGCCAGCAGCTTCGGGGTCGGATTATTGAACACTGAAGCTTTCTTT.

The chain employs TRBV4-2 and TRBJ2-2; 12 bases match TRBD2. Per germline, CDR1 LGHNA and CDR2 YNFKEQ. The CDR3 is 15 residues long. Trimming at V came to 6 bases and at J to 3 bases, leaving 2 bases not matched to a gene. The DNA of the CDR3 is TGTGCCAGCAGGACTAGCGGGGGCTACACCGGGGAGCTGTTTTTT. Translation: CASRTSGGYTGELFF.

The gene calls are TRBV5-1 and TRBJ2-3; D is perhaps TRBD2 (6 bases). Germline V gene data show CDR1 as SGHRS and CDR2 as YFSETQ. Trimming stripped 4 bases from V and 4 bases from J, with 22 bases between. CDR3 length: 17 residues. The CDR3 spells CASSEERAREKPDTQYF. Written as DNA, the CDR3 is TGCGCCAGCAGCGAGGAGCGGGCACGGGAAAAGCCAGATACGCAGTATTTT.

V is TRBV12-3 or TRBV12-4 and J is TRBJ2-7; TRBD1 matches at 8 bases. This CDR3 is built from 12 residues. J was trimmed by 5 bases and V by 6 bases; bases with no gene match: 3. The CDR3, as DNA: TGTGCCAGCAGGGGACAGGCCGACGAGCAGTACTTC. Amino acid sequence: CASRGQADEQYF.

V and J are TRBV6-6 and TRBJ2-2; 7 bases fit TRBD1. Losses at the gene ends were 5 bases for V and 4 bases for J; bases not matched to a gene: 16. Germline V gene lookup returns CDR1 MNHNY and CDR2 SVGAGI (reference sequence). This CDR3 has 18 residues. In nucleotides, the CDR3 is TGTGCCAGCAGTCCCTGGCGACAGGGCGGGCTTGGCACCGGGGAGCTGTTTTTT. It is translated as CASSPWRQGGLGTGELFF.

V is TRBV3-1 (or the pseudogene TRBV3-2) and J is TRBJ2-3; 8 nucleotides match TRBD1. The CDR3 is 18 amino acids. The germline V gene has CDR1 LGHDT and CDR2 YNNKEL (reference sequence). V lost 1 base to trimming and J lost 2 bases; unmatched junction nucleotides: 11. The CDR3 DNA reads as TGTGCCAGCAGCCAAGGGTTCCGGGACAGGAGTCTCACAGATACGCAGTATTTT. It is translated as CASSQGFRDRSLTDTQYF.

Only a few counts were recorded for this clone. The chain recombines TRBV4-1 with TRBJ2-5, with D maybe TRBD1 (6 bases). The V gene's germline CDR1 is MGHRA and CDR2 YSYEKL. V lost 2 bases and J 5 bases, leaving 15 bases between the germline ends. CDR3 size: 15 residues. This CDR3 is CASSQKTGSPETQYF. CDR3 DNA sequence: TGCGCCAGCAGCCAAAAAACAGGGTCCCCGGAGACCCAGTACTTC.

This clone was seen a handful of times. The rearrangement links TRBV19 to TRBJ2-1; D gene unclear. Per germline, CDR1 LNHDA and CDR2 SQIVND (reference sequence). CDR3 length equals 11 residues. Trimming pared 6 bases from V and 5 bases from J, leaving 5 bases between. The CDR3 loop is CASSEDNEQFF. DNA for the CDR3: TGTGCCAGTAGCGAGGACAATGAGCAGTTCTTC.

V usage is TRBV5-1 and J usage is TRBJ2-1; 8 positions agree with TRBD1. CDR1 is SGHRS and CDR2 is YFSETQ in the germline V gene. Trimming at V came to 5 bases and at J to 4 bases, leaving 5 bases not matched to a gene. This CDR3 comprises 14 residues. The CDR3 protein is CASSGQGLYNEQFF. In nucleotides, the CDR3 is TGCGCCAGCAGTGGACAGGGCCTTTACAATGAGCAGTTCTTC.

V gene TRBV3-1 (or the pseudogene TRBV3-2) combines with J gene TRBJ1-2; weak D call: TRBD1 (6 bases). Germline V gene data show CDR1 as LGHDT and CDR2 as YNNKEL (reference sequence). This CDR3 region has 14 residues. Trimming shortened V by 6 bases and J by 0 bases, and 11 bases separated the two germline ends. CDR3 protein: CASSTGWTNYGYTF. Written as DNA, the CDR3 is TGTGCCAGCAGTACAGGGTGGACTAACTATGGCTACACCTTC.

The chain combines TRBV11-2 with TRBJ2-5; 13 bases align to TRBD2. There are 17 residues in the CDR3. V was pared by 2 bases and J by 3 bases, with 6 bases of the junction left unmatched. Germline-derived CDR1 and CDR2 are SGHAT and FQNNGV. Here the CDR3 reads CASSLRTSGGPKETQYF. The CDR3 coding sequence is TGTGCCAGCAGCTTAAGGACTAGCGGGGGCCCAAAAGAGACCCAGTACTTC.

The CDR3 spells CASSQGAGSTDTQYF. CDR3 nucleotides: TGTGCCAGCAGCCAAGGAGCGGGGAGCACAGATACGCAGTATTTT. The chain recombines TRBV4-2 with TRBJ2-3; 7 bases align to TRBD2. Germline CDR1 is LGHNA and CDR2 is YNFKEQ. After removal of 1 base from V and 0 bases from J, the junction contained 1 base not matched to a gene. The CDR3 has 15 amino acids.

The DNA for the CDR3 is TGTGCCAGCAGCTTGGACGTAGTGGATCGGGCTGAAGCTTTCTTT. This sequence encodes CASSLDVVDRAEAFF. The chain joins TRBV5-4 to TRBJ1-1; D not resolved. Germline V CDR1 and CDR2: SGHNT, YYREEE (reference sequence). CDR3 size: 15 residues. V lost 0 bases, J lost 6 bases, and 15 bases lay in between.

This chain uses TRBV30 with TRBJ1-1, with D unclear. V lost 6 bases, J lost 4 bases, and 9 bases lay in between. Looked up from germline, CDR1 is GTSNPN and CDR2 is SVGIG (reference sequence). The CDR3 runs to 11 residues. The CDR3 coding sequence is TGTGCCTGCTCTCGGGCCACTGAAGCTTTCTTT. The encoded protein is CACSRATEAFF.

The genes are TRBV9 and TRBJ1-3; D remains unclear. This CDR3 comprises 14 residues. Germline values: CDR1 SGDLS, CDR2 YYNGEE. The ends were cut back, 3 bases at V and 3 bases at J, with 10 bases in the middle. For the CDR3, the DNA is TGTGCCAGCAGCGAGCTCCTGGGTGGAAACACCATATATTTT. This encodes CASSELLGGNTIYF.

CDR3: CASSPGQGARTQYF. CDR3 nucleotides: TGTGCCAGCAGCCCGGGACAGGGGGCGCGGACCCAGTACTTC. The rearrangement uses TRBV6-2 or TRBV6-3 and TRBJ2-5, with 12 positions matching TRBD1. The CDR3 loop spans 14 amino acids. J lost 7 bases, V lost 6 bases, and 6 bases had no gene match. Germline V gene lookup returns CDR1 MNHEY and CDR2 SVGEGT.

The V call is TRBV7-9, the J call TRBJ1-2, with 10 bases identical to TRBD1. Looked up from germline, CDR1 is SEHNR and CDR2 is FQNEAQ (reference sequence). V lost 1 base and J lost 4; bases outside the gene matches: 3. This CDR3 contains 15 residues. CDR3 sequence reads: CASSLGQGAGYGYTF. In DNA, the CDR3 is TGTGCCAGCAGCTTAGGACAGGGGGCTGGCTATGGCTACACCTTC.

This chain joins TRBV2 and TRBJ2-5; no clear D gene. The V and J ends lost 5 bases and 1 base respectively, with 14 bases between them. The CDR3 sequence is 15 residues long. Germline loops: CDR1 SNHLY, CDR2 FYNNEI. The CDR3 DNA sequence: TGTGCCAGCAGTAAGGAAGCAACCACCCAAGAGACCCAGTACTTC. This encodes CASSKEATTQETQYF.

The CDR3 DNA reads as TGTGCCTGGAGTGTATTAGTCGGAGCCTACGAGCAGTACTTC. This translates into CAWSVLVGAYEQYF. This sequence joins TRBV30 and TRBJ2-7; D not certain. Germline V gene sequence: CDR1 GTSNPN, CDR2 SVGIG (reference sequence). V was clipped by 0 bases and J by 2 bases, with 11 bases between them. The CDR3 consists of 14 residues.

The chain couples TRBV20-1 to TRBJ1-2, with D tentatively TRBD1 (6 bases). The CDR3 consists of 12 residues. From germline, CDR1 is DFQATT and CDR2 SNEGSKA (reference sequence). With 3 bases removed from V and 4 bases from J, the gap between germline ends came to 9 bases. CDR3 in amino acids: CSASTGPYGYTF. CDR3 DNA sequence: TGCAGTGCTAGTACAGGGCCCTATGGCTACACCTTC.

The chain joins TRBV29-1 to TRBJ2-1; a weak D match, TRBD2 (6 bases). The CDR3 length is 13 residues. Germline CDR1 and CDR2: SQVTM and ANQGSEA. Trimming took 7 bases from V and 6 from J, leaving 16 bases between them. CDR3 region: CSEAGPSLNEQFF. The CDR3 DNA reads as TGCAGCGAGGCGGGACCAAGCCTCAATGAGCAGTTCTTC.

This sequence joins TRBV11-3 and TRBJ1-1; D is uncertain. V gave up 1 base and J gave up 1 base, with 4 bases separating them. This CDR3 comprises 13 residues. The V gene's germline CDR1 is SGHNT and CDR2 YENEEA. In DNA, the CDR3 is TGTGCCAGCAGCTTAGTTACGAACACTGAAGCTTTCTTT. This codes for CASSLVTNTEAFF. The full variable domain, with the rest looked up from reference TRBV11-3 and TRBJ1-1, is EAGVVQSPRYKIIEKKQPVAFWCNPISGHNTLYWYLQNLGQGPELLIRYENEEAVDDSQLPKDRFSAERLKGVDSTLKIQPAELGDSAVYLCASSLVTNTEAFFGQGTRLTVV.

The chain recombines TRBV5-4 with TRBJ1-4; no clear D. V lost 0 bases to trimming and J lost 8 bases, with 17 bases between them. Germline CDR1 SGHNT, CDR2 YYREEE (reference sequence). The CDR3 contains 16 residues. The DNA of the CDR3 is TGTGCCAGCAGCTTGGATCTCCCTACCCCGGGGGAAAAACTGTTTTTT. Protein product: CASSLDLPTPGEKLFF.

J is TRBJ1-1 and V is TRBV5-4; no clear D. The CDR3 sequence is 15 residues long. CDR1 and CDR2 (germline): SGHNT, YYREEE (reference sequence). Trimming took 0 bases from V and 0 from J, leaving 9 bases between them. CDR3 nucleotide sequence: TGTGCCAGCAGCTTGGATTGGGATTTGAACACTGAAGCTTTCTTT. This sequence encodes CASSLDWDLNTEAFF.